This T cell receptor beta chain was retrieved from a study of blood T cell repertoires in COVID-19. Study background: Samples representing acute and convalescent COVID-19 were sourced from the United States, Italy and Spain. PBMCs, B-cell-depleted T cells, or T cells were the source of the cDNA or gDNA that made up the material.

Study processing details: By means of reference gene primer amplification, nucleated cell counts were estimated. Profiling relied on immunoSEQ multiplex PCR, and the TCRdb table lists in-frame clones only, not all of them. That table gives V, J and clone size, and the DNA gave D and trimming. The repertoire has about 64,000 clones, about 88% of them found once; the top ten carry about 4%. The CDR3 has 17 amino acids. Germline V gives CDR1 SGHNT, CDR2 YENEEA. V lost 5 bases to trimming and J lost 4 bases; unmatched junction nucleotides: 10. This receptor was taken from a man between 65 and 85 years old with acute or convalescent COVID-19. Material: peripheral blood. The chain employs TRBV11-3 and TRBJ2-3; 12 nucleotides agree with TRBD2. CDR3 in amino acids: CASSTGTSGGLADTQYF. CDR3 in DNA: TGTGCCAGCAGCACCGGAACTAGCGGGGGGTTGGCAGATACGCAGTATTTT.